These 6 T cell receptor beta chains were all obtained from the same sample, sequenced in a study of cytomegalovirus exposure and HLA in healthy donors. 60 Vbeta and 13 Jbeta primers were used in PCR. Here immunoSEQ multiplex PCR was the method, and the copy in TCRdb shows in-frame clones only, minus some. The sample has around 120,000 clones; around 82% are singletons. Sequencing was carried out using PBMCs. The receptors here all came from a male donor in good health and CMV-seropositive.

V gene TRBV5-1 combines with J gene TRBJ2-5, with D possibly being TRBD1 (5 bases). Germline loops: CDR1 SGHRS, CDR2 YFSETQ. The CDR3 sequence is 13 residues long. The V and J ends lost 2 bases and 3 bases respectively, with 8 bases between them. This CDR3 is CASSLQAEETQYF. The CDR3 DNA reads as TGCGCCAGCAGCTTACAGGCTGAAGAGACCCAGTACTTC.

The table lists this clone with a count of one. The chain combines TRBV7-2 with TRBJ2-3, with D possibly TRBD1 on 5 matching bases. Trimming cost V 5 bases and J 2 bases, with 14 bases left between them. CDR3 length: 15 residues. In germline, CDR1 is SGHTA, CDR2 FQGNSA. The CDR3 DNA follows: TGTGCCAGCAGCACCCCTCTGGACAACACAGATACGCAGTATTTT. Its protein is CASSTPLDNTDTQYF.

CDR3 residues: CASSQGQGIADTQYF. In nucleotides, the CDR3 is TGTGCCAGCAGCCAAGGCCAGGGAATTGCAGATACGCAGTATTTT. The gene calls are TRBV14 and TRBJ2-3; tentatively, D is TRBD1 (5 bases). Trimming removed 1 base from V and 4 bases from J, with 12 bases in between. Germline values: CDR1 SGHDN, CDR2 FVKESK. The CDR3 runs 15 residues.

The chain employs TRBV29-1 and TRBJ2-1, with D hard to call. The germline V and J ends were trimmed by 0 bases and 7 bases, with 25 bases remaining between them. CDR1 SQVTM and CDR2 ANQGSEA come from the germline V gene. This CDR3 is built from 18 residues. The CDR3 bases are TGCAGCGTTGAAGATCCTTTTGAGAAGATTTCAGGATTGAATGAGCAGTTCTTC. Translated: CSVEDPFEKISGLNEQFF.

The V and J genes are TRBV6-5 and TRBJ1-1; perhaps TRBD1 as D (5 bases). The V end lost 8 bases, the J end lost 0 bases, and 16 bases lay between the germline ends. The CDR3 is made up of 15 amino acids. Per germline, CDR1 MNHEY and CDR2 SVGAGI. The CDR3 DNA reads TGTGCCAGCTCAGCCAGTACAGGAGTGAACACTGAAGCTTTCTTT. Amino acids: CASSASTGVNTEAFF.

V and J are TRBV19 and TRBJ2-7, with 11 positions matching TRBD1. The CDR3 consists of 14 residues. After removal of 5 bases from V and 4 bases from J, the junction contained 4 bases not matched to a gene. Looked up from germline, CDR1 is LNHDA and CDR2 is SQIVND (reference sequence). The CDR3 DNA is TGTGCCAGTAGTCGGACAGGGGGCGCTTACGAGCAGTACTTC. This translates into CASSRTGGAYEQYF.